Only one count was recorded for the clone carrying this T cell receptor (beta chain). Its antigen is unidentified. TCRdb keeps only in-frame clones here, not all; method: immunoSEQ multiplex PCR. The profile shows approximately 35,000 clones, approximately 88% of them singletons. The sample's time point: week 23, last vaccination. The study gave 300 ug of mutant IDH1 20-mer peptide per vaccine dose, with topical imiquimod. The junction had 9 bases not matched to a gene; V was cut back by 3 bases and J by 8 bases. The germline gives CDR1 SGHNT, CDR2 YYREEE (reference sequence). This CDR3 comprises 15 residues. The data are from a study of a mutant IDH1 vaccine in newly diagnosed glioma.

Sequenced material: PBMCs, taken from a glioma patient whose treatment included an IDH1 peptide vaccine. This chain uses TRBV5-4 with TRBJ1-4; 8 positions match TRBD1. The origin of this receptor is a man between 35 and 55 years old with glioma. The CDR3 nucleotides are TGTGCCAGCAGCTGGAACCAGGGGGCAGGGGAAAAACTGTTTTTT. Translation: CASSWNQGAGEKLFF.